This T cell receptor (beta chain) was captured in a study of T cells expressing NK-cell markers (dated by TCRdb to 2018 to 2020). In terms of the full investigation: TCR beta-chain repertoires were profiled in sorted CD3+CD56+NKG2C+, CD3+CD56+NKG2C- and CD3+CD56-NKG2C+ T-cell subsets from about 8 donors. All eight donors whose samples were sequenced were randomly selected healthy volunteers, three of them men and five women. Of the eight sequenced donors, seven were found to be HCMV-seropositive and one was found to be HCMV-seronegative. Libraries were sequenced as 2 x 150 bp reads on Illumina HiSeq 2000/2500, MiSeq or NextSeq.

Notes on this clonotype: Its specific antigen is unknown.

In the germline V gene (reference sequence), CDR1 corresponds to LGHDT and CDR2 to YNNKEL. The CDR3 holds 15 amino acids from the cysteine to the phenylalanine. Only the protein is on record. Sequenced using an Illumina HiSeq 2000. 5'RACE template switching, by which a universal primer site and unique molecular identifiers were added, was used to make TCR beta cDNA libraries. cDNA synthesis was primed from the TCR beta constant segment and was followed by two successive PCR amplification steps. Processing in the source paper ran as follows. MIGEC handled demultiplexing of the reads and grouping by UMI, while MiTCR was used to assemble and quantify clonotypes. To remove erroneous sequences, TCR cDNA sequences were retained only when supported by two or more reads. The tcR package was used for downstream repertoire analysis, and clonotypes were matched across fractions by CDR3 nucleotide sequence plus V segment. VDJmatch was used to annotate antigen specificity against VDJdb, with one amino acid substitution in CDR3 allowed. The reads went through TCRdb reprocessing, and each CDR3 protein sequence gets one entry with no DNA. TCRdb, not the authors, supplied the V and J calls. This sample's table contains 350,000 to 400,000 distinct CDR3 sequences. The ten largest make up roughly a tenth of the sample.

What the research found in general, with its limitations: Those dominant clonotypes were again the most abundant among CD3+CD56-NKG2C+ cells in a handful of donors, at about 25-65%. Whether the expanded NKG2C-expressing T cell clones were specific for HCMV antigens remained unclear. In several donors, the dominant CD3+CD56+NKG2C+ clonotypes were found to rank among the top 10 CD8+ clonotypes and to make up roughly 1.0-7.5% of CD8+ T cells.

To determine HCMV serostatus, a commercial ELISA kit was used to detect HCMV-specific IgG in serum. Peripheral blood mononuclear cells were isolated from blood by Ficoll density gradient centrifugation. The chain couples TRBV3-1 to TRBJ2-1. This TCR was recovered from a woman aged 45-65 years in good health. Donor details come from another sample of the same person, matched by shared clones. Sequencing was done on a sample of blood T cells: a sorted CD56 or NKG2C T cell subset, CD4+ or CD8+ T cells, or bulk PBMC T cells (not recorded which). The CDR3 corresponds to CASSQVPGLPNEQFF.